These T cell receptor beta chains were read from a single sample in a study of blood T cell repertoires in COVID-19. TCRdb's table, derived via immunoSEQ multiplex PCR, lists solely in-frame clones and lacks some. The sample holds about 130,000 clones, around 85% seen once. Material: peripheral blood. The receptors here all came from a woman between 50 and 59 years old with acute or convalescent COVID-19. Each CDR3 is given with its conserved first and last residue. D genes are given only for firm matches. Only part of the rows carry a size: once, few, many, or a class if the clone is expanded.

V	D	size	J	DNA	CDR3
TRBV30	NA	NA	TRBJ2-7	TGTGCCTGGAGTGGTCTCGGGAGCCTCTACGAGCAGTACTTC	CAWSGLGSLYEQYF
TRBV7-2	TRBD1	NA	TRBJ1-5	TGTGCCAGCAGCCCGACAGGGCGCAATCAGCCCCAGCATTTT	CASSPTGRNQPQHF
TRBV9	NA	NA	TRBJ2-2	TGTGCCAGCAGCGTAGATGGAGGGTACACCGGGGAGCTGTTTTTT	CASSVDGGYTGELFF
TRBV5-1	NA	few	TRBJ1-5	TGCGCCAGCAGCTTGTTGGGGGGTCAGCCCCAGCATTTT	CASSLLGGQPQHF
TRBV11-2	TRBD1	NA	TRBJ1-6	TGTGCCAGCAGCTCCGGACAGGGGAATAATTCACCCCTCCACTTT	CASSSGQGNNSPLHF
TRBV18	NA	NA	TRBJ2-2	TGTGCCAGCTCGCCCGCACCGGCAGGGCGGTACACCGGGGAGCTGTTTTTT	CASSPAPAGRYTGELFF
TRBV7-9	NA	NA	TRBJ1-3	TGTGCCAGCAGCTTGCTACAGGAGTCTGGAAACACCATATATTTT	CASSLLQESGNTIYF
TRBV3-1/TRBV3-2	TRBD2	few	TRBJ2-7	TGTGCCAGCAGCCAACCCCGCAGCGGGGGGGCGTCCGAGCAGTACTTC	CASSQPRSGGASEQYF
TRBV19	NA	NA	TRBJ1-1	TGTGCCAGTAGTCCCTGGACAGAAAACACTGAAGCTTTCTTT	CASSPWTENTEAFF
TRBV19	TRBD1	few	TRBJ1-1	TGTGCCAGCTTTCCGGGACAGGGGGTATATACTGAAGCTTTCTTT	CASFPGQGVYTEAFF
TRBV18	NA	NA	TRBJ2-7	TGTGCCAGCTCAACACCCGGCGAGCAGTACTTC	CASSTPGEQYF
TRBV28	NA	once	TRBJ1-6	TGTGCCAGCAGTTCCCCGGTTAGGACAGTCAATTCACCCCTCCACTTT	CASSSPVRTVNSPLHF
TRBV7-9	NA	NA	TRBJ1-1	TGTGCCAGCAGCTTGGACAGTGACACTGAAGCTTTCTTT	CASSLDSDTEAFF
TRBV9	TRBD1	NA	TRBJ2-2	TGTGCCAGCAGCCCACCCGACAGGGGAAACACCGGGGAGCTGTTTTTT	CASSPPDRGNTGELFF
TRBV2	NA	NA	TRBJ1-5	TGTGCCAGCCTGGGTACTAGTCAGCCCCAGCATTTT	CASLGTSQPQHF
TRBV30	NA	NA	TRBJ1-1	TGTGCCTGGAGTGTACGGAGGACGATTTTGGGGTCCACTGAAGCTTTCTTT	CAWSVRRTILGSTEAFF